A single sample is the source of the 30 T cell receptor beta chains below, sequenced in a study of T cells in Graves' hyperthyroidism and ophthalmopathy. Amplified TCR beta CDR3 regions derived from RNA transcripts. The primer set for the first-round RT-PCR of the TCR CDR3 was HTBI. A single record per CDR3 protein comes from TCRdb applying MiXCR to the multiplex PCR reads. The sample consists of some 360,000 distinct CDR3 sequences, about a sixth of them appearing once. Material for sequencing was blood. These receptors were collected from a woman aged 40 to 50 with Graves' ophthalmopathy.

The chain joins TRBV27 to TRBJ1-2; TRBD1 matches 11 bases. The CDR3 length is 15 residues. Unmatched junction bases numbered 4, after V lost 5 bases and J lost 2 bases. The V gene's germline CDR1 is MNHEY and CDR2 SMNVEV (reference sequence). Here the CDR3 reads CASSTRDRGNYGYTF. The CDR3 DNA is TGTGCCAGCAGTACCCGGGACAGGGGGAACTATGGCTACACCTTC.

This clonotype was counted ten times or more. The chain recombines TRBV6-4 with TRBJ2-7, with a weak D call TRBD1 (7 bases). CDR3 length equals 14 residues. Germline CDR1 is MRHNA and CDR2 is SNTAGT. Trimming took off 7 bases at V and 9 bases at J, with 22 bases between the two ends. The CDR3 DNA is TGTGCCAGCACGGCGGGACAGCCCAACTCAGGGCAGTACTTC. Amino acids: CASTAGQPNSGQYF.

In its sample, this clonotype was seen many times. V and J are TRBV2 and TRBJ2-2; the D gene is possibly TRBD1 (6 bases). CDR3 length equals 13 residues. Per the germline V gene, CDR1 is SNHLY and CDR2 is FYNNEI. Trimming shortened V by 10 bases and J by 1 base, and 10 bases separated the two germline ends. Here the CDR3 DNA reads TGTGCCATAGGACAGCTGAACACCGGGGAGCTGTTTTTT. Translating gives CAIGQLNTGELFF.

The sample holds many counts of this clonotype. The chain carries TRBV29-1 and TRBJ1-2, with TRBD1 matching 7 bases. There are 16 residues in the CDR3. The germline V gene has CDR1 SQVTM and CDR2 ANQGSEA. With V trimmed by 6 bases and J by 5 bases, 18 bases remained unmatched. CDR3 loop: CSVDADPDRTIYGYTF. The CDR3 DNA reads as TGCAGCGTAGACGCAGACCCGGACAGGACTATTTATGGCTACACCTTC. Full variable domain (outside the CDR3, taken from reference TRBV29-1 and TRBJ1-2): SAVISQKPSRDICQRGTSLTIQCQVDSQVTMMFWYRQQPGQSLTLIATANQGSEATYESGFVIDKFPISRPNLTFSTLTVSNMSPEDSSIYLCSVDADPDRTIYGYTFGSGTRLTVV.

In its sample, this clonotype was seen many times. The chain couples TRBV5-1 to TRBJ2-5; D possibly corresponds to TRBD2 (5 bases). V lost 0 bases to trimming and J lost 5 bases, with 11 bases between them. Per the germline V gene, CDR1 is SGHRS and CDR2 is YFSETQ. This CDR3 spans 14 amino acids. CDR3 nucleotides: TGCGCCAGCAGCTTGGCAACGTCTAGCGAGACCCAGTACTTC. This encodes CASSLATSSETQYF.

This clonotype has ten or more counts. The gene calls are TRBV6-1 and TRBJ2-5; 10 bases align to TRBD1. The junction had 4 bases not matched to a gene; V was cut back by 7 bases and J by 2 bases. CDR1 is MNHNS, CDR2 SASEGT, per germline. The CDR3 spans 14 residues. CDR3 bases: TGTGCCAGCACCCGGGACAGGGGACAAGAGACCCAGTACTTC. Translating it yields CASTRDRGQETQYF.

In its sample, this clonotype was seen many times. The J gene is TRBJ2-7, the V gene TRBV5-1; 13 nucleotides match TRBD2. With V trimmed by 10 bases and J by 2 bases, 15 bases remained unmatched. Germline CDR1 SGHRS, CDR2 YFSETQ. The CDR3 has 17 amino acids. The CDR3 loop is CAPSGGQGTSGTYEQYF. DNA of the CDR3: TGCGCCCCCTCGGGGGGACAGGGGACTAGCGGGACCTACGAGCAGTACTTC.

The table lists this clonotype with many counts. The rearrangement joins TRBV12-3 or TRBV12-4 to TRBJ2-5, with D tentatively TRBD1 or TRBD2 (5 bases each). Trimming stripped 1 base from V and 4 bases from J, with 16 bases between. This CDR3 spans 16 amino acids. In nucleotides, the CDR3 is TGTGCCAGCAGTTTAGGGATAGCAGGGCGGGCAGAGACCCAGTACTTC. Protein product: CASSLGIAGRAETQYF.

This clonotype was found many times. This chain links TRBV5-1 with TRBJ2-7, with 7 positions matching TRBD1. V was pared by 1 base and J by 2 bases, with 3 bases of the junction left unmatched. CDR3 length: 14 residues. Germline V gene data show CDR1 as SGHRS and CDR2 as YFSETQ. CDR3 residues: CASSLTGVTYEQYF. Written as DNA, the CDR3 is TGCGCCAGCAGCTTGACAGGGGTCACCTACGAGCAGTACTTC.

This clonotype appeared many times. The rearrangement links TRBV7-9 to TRBJ2-5, with D possibly matching TRBD1 (5 bases). The V end lost 2 bases, the J end lost 5 bases, and 18 bases lay between the germline ends. The length of the CDR3 is 16 residues. The germline V gene encodes CDR1 SEHNR and CDR2 FQNEAQ (reference sequence). The CDR3 DNA reads as TGTGCCAGCAGCTTAAAGGGGCACCGCGTCGGGGAGACCCAGTACTTC. Translated, it gives CASSLKGHRVGETQYF.

There are many counts of this clonotype. V and J are TRBV20-1 and TRBJ1-1; D may be TRBD1 (5 bases). Between the trimmed V and J ends, which lost 0 bases and 6 bases, there was a span of 8 bases. Per germline, CDR1 DFQATT and CDR2 SNEGSKA (reference sequence). The CDR3 runs to 12 residues. The CDR3 DNA reads TGCAGTGCTAGAGACGGGGCCCCTGAAGCTTTCTTT. Amino acid sequence: CSARDGAPEAFF.

The genes are TRBV6-1 and TRBJ2-7, with 10 bases lining up with TRBD2. The V gene's germline CDR1 is MNHNS and CDR2 SASEGT. V lost 5 bases to trimming and J lost 6 bases; unmatched junction nucleotides: 7. The CDR3 is 14 amino acids. CDR3 amino acids: CASSQREGLSEQYF. The DNA of the CDR3 is TGTGCCAGCAGTCAGCGGGAGGGCCTCTCCGAGCAGTACTTC.

This clonotype was found many times. The gene calls are TRBV6-5 and TRBJ2-7, with a possible D match to TRBD2 (6 bases). The CDR3 is made up of 15 amino acids. CDR1 is MNHEY, CDR2 SVGAGI, per germline. The ends were cut back, 3 bases at V and 5 bases at J, with 17 bases in the middle. CDR3 sequence (DNA): TGTGCCAGCAGTTATAAGGGAGGCCCGTTCGACGAGCAGTACTTC. Residues: CASSYKGGPFDEQYF.

This clonotype was seen ten or more times. One junction end disagrees with the germline gene, perhaps due to a read error. The genes are TRBV25-1 and TRBJ2-2; the D gene is possibly TRBD2 (5 bases). Germline CDR1 reads MGHDK; CDR2 reads SYGVNS. The CDR3 is 14 amino acids. The CDR3: CGSGGKENTGELFF. In nucleotides, the CDR3 is TGTGGCAGCGGTGGTAAAGAGAACACCGGGGAGCTGTTTTTT.

In its sample, this clonotype was seen many times. This chain uses TRBV2 with TRBJ2-2; D possibly matches TRBD1 or TRBD2 (6 bases each). Trimming took 7 bases from V and 0 from J, leaving 12 bases between them. CDR1 is SNHLY and CDR2 is FYNNEI in the germline V gene. This CDR3 is built from 15 residues. CDR3 residues: CASTGGRPNTGELFF. CDR3 sequence (DNA): TGTGCCAGCACCGGGGGCAGGCCGAACACCGGGGAGCTGTTTTTT.

This clonotype was detected ten times or more. The chain joins TRBV7-8 to TRBJ2-7, with no clear D. The CDR3 runs 15 residues. V lost 5 bases and J 4 bases, leaving 18 bases between the germline ends. From germline, CDR1 is SGHVS and CDR2 FQNEAQ. CDR3 protein: CASSNRRASPYEQYF. CDR3 DNA: TGTGCCAGCAGCAACAGAAGGGCGTCGCCTTACGAGCAGTACTTC.

CDR3 nucleotide sequence: TGCAGCGTTGAAGATAGAATTGGGCAGTACTTC. Amino acids: CSVEDRIGQYF. The chain is built from TRBV29-1 and TRBJ2-7; D gene uncertain. The CDR3 runs to 11 residues. Germline V CDR1 and CDR2: SQVTM, ANQGSEA. The V end lost 0 bases, the J end lost 9 bases, and 9 bases lay between the germline ends.

This clonotype was found many times. The CDR3 sequence: CASSDGTNQPQHF. CDR3 sequence (DNA): TGTGCCAGCAGTGACGGGACGAATCAGCCCCAGCATTTT. The genes are TRBV2 and TRBJ1-5, with D tentatively TRBD1 (5 bases). V was clipped by 3 bases and J by 4 bases, with 7 bases between them. Germline loops: CDR1 SNHLY, CDR2 FYNNEI. This CDR3 is 13 amino acids long. Looking up the rest from reference TRBV2 and TRBJ1-5 gives the full variable domain: EPEVTQTPSHQVTQMGQEVILRCVPISNHLYFYWYRQILGQKVEFLVSFYNNEISEKSEIFDDQFSVERPDGSNFTLKIRSTKLEDSAMYFCASSDGTNQPQHFGDGTRLSIL.

This clonotype was seen repeatedly, ten times or more. The chain couples TRBV24-1 to TRBJ1-5, with unresolved D. Trimming took off 2 bases at V and 5 bases at J, with 9 bases between the two ends. CDR3 size: 14 residues. Germline-derived CDR1 and CDR2 are KGHDR and SFDVKD. The CDR3 loop reads CATSDYRRDQPQHF. The CDR3 nucleotides read TGTGCCACCAGTGATTACCGTCGGGATCAGCCCCAGCATTTT.

This chain links TRBV20-1 with TRBJ2-7, with 9 nucleotides matching TRBD1. CDR1 and CDR2 (germline): DFQATT, SNEGSKA (reference sequence). The CDR3 covers 13 residues. Trimming cost V 6 bases and J 13 bases; bases outside gene matches: 16. CDR3 in DNA: TGCAGTGCCGAGAGACAGGGGGGAGGAGCGGAATACTTC. Translated: CSAERQGGGAEYF.

This clonotype was detected ten times or more. CDR3 in DNA: TGTGCCAGCAGTTTACTAAGGGGGCTTGGTCCGTTTCTTGGAGAGCAGTACTTC. Its protein product is CASSLLRGLGPFLGEQYF. The rearrangement uses TRBV27 and TRBJ2-7, with 7 nucleotides matching TRBD1. The CDR3 is made up of 18 amino acids. Trimming took 2 bases from V and 7 from J; bases not matched to a gene: 20. The V gene's germline CDR1 is MNHEY and CDR2 SMNVEV (reference sequence).

Relative to its sample, this clonotype is medium-sized (0.01 to 0.1%). The CDR3 DNA reads as TGTGCCAGCAGTTTCATCAACACTGAAGCTTTCTTT. It is translated as CASSFINTEAFF. V usage is TRBV28 and J usage is TRBJ1-1; D uncertain. The CDR3 is 12 residues long. Germline CDR1 MDHEN, CDR2 SYDVKM. The germline V and J ends were trimmed by 3 bases and 2 bases, with 4 bases remaining between them.

This clonotype was detected many times. The rearrangement joins TRBV9 to TRBJ2-7; D is unresolved. Per the germline V gene, CDR1 is SGDLS and CDR2 is YYNGEE. Trimming left V 4 bases short and J 1 base short, with 9 bases between. This CDR3 is 13 amino acids long. DNA for the CDR3: TGTGCCAGCAGCCCTCCCGGTTCCTACGAGCAGTACTTC. This encodes CASSPPGSYEQYF.

In its sample, this clonotype was seen once. One end of the junction does not line up with germline, which may come from a read error. The chain employs TRBV19 and TRBJ2-2; D is possibly TRBD2 (5 bases). Germline CDR1 and CDR2: LNHDA and SQIVND (reference sequence). This CDR3 comprises 18 residues. CDR3 residues: CASSIEGGSIWNTGELYF. CDR3 sequence (DNA): TGTGCCAGTAGTATAGAGGGTGGGAGTATCTGGAACACCGGGGAGCTGTATTTT.

This clonotype was seen repeatedly, ten times or more. The gene calls are TRBV28 and TRBJ2-7; possible D gene TRBD2, 5 bases. Deletions cut 10 bases from V and 2 bases from J, with 15 bases between. The CDR3 consists of 13 residues. Germline assignment: CDR1 MDHEN and CDR2 SYDVKM. The CDR3 loop reads CATEKRAAYEQYF. The CDR3 coding sequence is TGTGCCACCGAGAAGAGGGCCGCCTACGAGCAGTACTTC.

This clonotype has at least ten counts. J is TRBJ1-1 and V is TRBV6-1; tentatively, D is TRBD1 (6 bases). V lost 7 bases and J 4 bases, leaving 22 bases between the germline ends. Germline V gives CDR1 MNHNS, CDR2 SASEGT. The CDR3 covers 16 residues. CDR3 nucleotides: TGTGCCAGCACCGCCAGCCCACACAGGGATAGCACTGAAGCTTTCTTT. Encoded protein: CASTASPHRDSTEAFF.

There are many counts of this clonotype. This sequence joins TRBV19 and TRBJ1-2; D is unresolved. Germline assignment: CDR1 LNHDA and CDR2 SQIVND (reference sequence). Trimming cost V 2 bases and J 4 bases, with 8 bases left between them. This CDR3 comprises 13 residues. As DNA, the CDR3 is TGTGCCAGTAGTATACCGGGCCTCTATGGCTACACCTTC. The encoded protein is CASSIPGLYGYTF.

This clonotype was picked up many times. The rearrangement uses TRBV5-5 and TRBJ2-5, with 11 nucleotides matching TRBD2. Germline lookup yields CDR1 SGHKS and CDR2 YYEKEE (reference sequence). The trim removed 1 base at V and 3 bases at J, leaving 8 bases unmatched. This CDR3 spans 17 amino acids. CDR3 sequence reads: CASSLLGTSGGKETQYF. The CDR3, as DNA: TGTGCCAGCAGCTTGTTGGGGACTAGCGGTGGTAAAGAGACCCAGTACTTC.

The chain employs TRBV5-4 and TRBJ2-2, with TRBD1 matching over 9 bases. The V segment lost 5 bases and the J segment 4 bases; nucleotides outside the gene matches: 9. CDR1 SGHNT and CDR2 YYREEE come from the germline V gene (reference sequence). The CDR3 is 16 amino acids. CDR3 DNA: TGTGCCAGCAGTTCCCGACAGGGGGGGGGCACCGGGGAGCTGTTTTTT. Its translation is CASSSRQGGGTGELFF.

The sample holds many counts of this clonotype. The rearrangement joins TRBV12-3 or TRBV12-4 to TRBJ1-2; the D gene is possibly TRBD1 (6 bases). Trimming cost V 5 bases and J 8 bases, with 12 bases left between them. The CDR3 consists of 12 residues. In DNA, the CDR3 is TGTGCCAGCAGTAGGGGGGGAGGAGGCTACACCTTC. Translated: CASSRGGGGYTF.